What follows is one T cell receptor beta chain and its context. What it recognizes is unknown. Clones were read by immunoSEQ multiplex PCR, and TCRdb kept only the in-frame ones, dropping some. The profile covers 250,000 to 350,000 clones, with just over 85% appearing a single time and around 0.8% taken by the ten largest. The source of the sample is a study of cytomegalovirus exposure and HLA in healthy donors. General study findings and limits: Generally TCR sequences proved uncommon, though certain public TCRs appeared in numerous donors. A few chains linked to CMV were shown in vitro to be specific for CMV antigens. The classifier, whose performance was assessed in both the original and validation cohorts, reportedly diagnosed cytomegalovirus status with high specificity and sensitivity. Listed as cytomegalovirus-associated were about 160 TCR beta chains.

Material for sequencing was PBMCs. The sequence was collected from a woman aged 18 to 35 in good health and CMV-seronegative.

The CDR3, as DNA: TGTGCCAGCAGCCCCCGCGATAGCGGACAAGAGACCCAGTACTTC. It yields the protein CASSPRDSGQETQYF. V and J are TRBV11-1 and TRBJ2-5, with TRBD2 as a possible D gene (6 bases). V lost 5 bases and J lost 2, with 15 bases in between. Germline lookup yields CDR1 SGHAT and CDR2 FQDESV (reference sequence). This CDR3 region has 15 residues.